Listed below are T cell receptor beta chains from one sample, sequenced in a study of cytomegalovirus exposure and HLA in healthy donors. Data came from immunoSEQ multiplex PCR; TCRdb stores just in-frame clones and leaves some out. The sample holds 150,000 to 200,000 clones; 62% are singletons and the top ten take 2.5% to 3%. Sequences were obtained from PBMCs. The receptor source for this set is a man aged 40-50 years in good health and CMV-seronegative. The CDR3 runs from the conserved cysteine through the conserved F or W. D genes are given only for firm matches. Size tells how often a clone was seen (once, few, many) or the class of an expanded clone, and some rows leave it out.

clone_size: -; cdr3_length: 19; d_call: TRBD2; j_call: TRBJ2-7; v_call: TRBV5-1; cdr3_nt: TGCGCCAGCAGCTTGGGAGCGGGACTAGCGGCCTTACCGTCCTACGAGCAGTACTTC; cdr3_aa: CASSLGAGLAALPSYEQYF
clone_size: -; cdr3_length: 13; d_call: -; j_call: TRBJ2-3; v_call: TRBV6-6; cdr3_nt: TGTGCGGCGGTCAGGGGTGATACAGATACGCAGTATTTT; cdr3_aa: CAAVRGDTDTQYF
clone_size: -; cdr3_length: 15; d_call: -; j_call: TRBJ1-2; v_call: TRBV16; cdr3_nt: TGTGCCAGCAGCCAATCGCAGGGGAGGGACTATGGCTACACCTTC; cdr3_aa: CASSQSQGRDYGYTF
clone_size: -; cdr3_length: 14; d_call: -; j_call: TRBJ2-5; v_call: TRBV27; cdr3_nt: TGTGCCAGCAGTTTTTGGGGGGGGCAGGAGACCCAGTACTTC; cdr3_aa: CASSFWGGQETQYF
clone_size: -; cdr3_length: 13; d_call: -; j_call: TRBJ1-1; v_call: TRBV6-1; cdr3_nt: TGTGCCGGAGCGCAAGGGAGGAACACTGAAGCTTTCTTT; cdr3_aa: CAGAQGRNTEAFF
clone_size: -; cdr3_length: 17; d_call: TRBD2; j_call: TRBJ2-3; v_call: TRBV7-2; cdr3_nt: TGTGCCAGCAGCTTATTGGGTGGCGGGGGGGGGACAGATACGCAGTATTTT; cdr3_aa: CASSLLGGGGGTDTQYF
clone_size: few; cdr3_length: 16; d_call: -; j_call: TRBJ2-7; v_call: TRBV7-2; cdr3_nt: TGTGCCAGCAGCTTAGGGCCGGGTGGAGGGTTCGGCGAGCAGTACTTC; cdr3_aa: CASSLGPGGGFGEQYF
clone_size: few; cdr3_length: 13; d_call: -; j_call: TRBJ2-5; v_call: TRBV7-9; cdr3_nt: TGTGCCAGCATGGTGGCGGCCCAAGAGACCCAGTACTTC; cdr3_aa: CASMVAAQETQYF
clone_size: few; cdr3_length: 13; d_call: -; j_call: TRBJ2-5; v_call: TRBV7-8; cdr3_nt: TGTGCCAGCAGCCCGTGGAGGGAAGAGACCCAGTACTTC; cdr3_aa: CASSPWREETQYF
clone_size: -; cdr3_length: 14; d_call: TRBD2; j_call: TRBJ2-1; v_call: TRBV7-2; cdr3_nt: TGTGCCAGCAGCTTACAGCGGGAGTCTGGTGAGCAGTTCTTC; cdr3_aa: CASSLQRESGEQFF
clone_size: few; cdr3_length: 15; d_call: TRBD2; j_call: TRBJ2-3; v_call: TRBV9; cdr3_nt: TGTGCCAGCAGCGTTAGCGGGAGGGCCGCAGATACGCAGTATTTT; cdr3_aa: CASSVSGRAADTQYF
clone_size: -; cdr3_length: 16; d_call: TRBD2; j_call: TRBJ2-1; v_call: TRBV7-9; cdr3_nt: TGTTCCAGCAGTTTAGGGAGGCGGGAGTCCTACAATGAGCAGTTCTTC; cdr3_aa: CSSSLGRRESYNEQFF
clone_size: -; cdr3_length: 13; d_call: -; j_call: TRBJ2-1; v_call: TRBV6-6; cdr3_nt: TGTGCCAGCAGTGCCCCCGGGGGTAATGAGCAGTTCTTC; cdr3_aa: CASSAPGGNEQFF
clone_size: few; cdr3_length: 13; d_call: TRBD1; j_call: TRBJ2-1; v_call: TRBV11-2; cdr3_nt: TGTGCCAGCAGCATAGACAGGGCCCTTGAGCAGTTCTTC; cdr3_aa: CASSIDRALEQFF
clone_size: -; cdr3_length: 16; d_call: TRBD1; j_call: TRBJ2-1; v_call: TRBV7-9; cdr3_nt: TGTGCCAGCAGCGGTCCAGGGACAGGGGCGGACAATGAGCAGTTCTTC; cdr3_aa: CASSGPGTGADNEQFF
clone_size: few; cdr3_length: 15; d_call: TRBD1; j_call: TRBJ2-7; v_call: TRBV15; cdr3_nt: TGTGCCACCAGCAGGGGGACAGTGGGGCCCTACGAGCAGTACTTC; cdr3_aa: CATSRGTVGPYEQYF
clone_size: -; cdr3_length: 15; d_call: -; j_call: TRBJ2-1; v_call: TRBV5-1; cdr3_nt: TGCGCCAGCAGCTTGGGGCAGGGAACCCACAATGAGCAGTTCTTC; cdr3_aa: CASSLGQGTHNEQFF
clone_size: few; cdr3_length: 14; d_call: -; j_call: TRBJ2-3; v_call: TRBV5-4; cdr3_nt: TGTGCCAGCAGCTTGCGGACAGAAGGGGATACGCAGTATTTT; cdr3_aa: CASSLRTEGDTQYF
clone_size: -; cdr3_length: 14; d_call: -; j_call: TRBJ1-5; v_call: TRBV19; cdr3_nt: TGTGCCAGTGGCCTACAGGGAGGCAATCAGCCCCAGCATTTT; cdr3_aa: CASGLQGGNQPQHF
clone_size: -; cdr3_length: 13; d_call: -; j_call: TRBJ1-5; v_call: TRBV2; cdr3_nt: TGTGCCAGCAAGGGGACAAGCAATCAGCCCCAGCATTTT; cdr3_aa: CASKGTSNQPQHF
clone_size: -; cdr3_length: 16; d_call: -; j_call: TRBJ2-7; v_call: TRBV7-2; cdr3_nt: TGTGCCAGCAGCTTAGGAGGAGGGACGGCGGCCTACGAGCAGTACTTC; cdr3_aa: CASSLGGGTAAYEQYF
clone_size: once; cdr3_length: 13; d_call: TRBD1; j_call: TRBJ2-3; v_call: TRBV19; cdr3_nt: TGTGCCAGTAACGACAGGGGCGAAGATACGCAGTATTTT; cdr3_aa: CASNDRGEDTQYF